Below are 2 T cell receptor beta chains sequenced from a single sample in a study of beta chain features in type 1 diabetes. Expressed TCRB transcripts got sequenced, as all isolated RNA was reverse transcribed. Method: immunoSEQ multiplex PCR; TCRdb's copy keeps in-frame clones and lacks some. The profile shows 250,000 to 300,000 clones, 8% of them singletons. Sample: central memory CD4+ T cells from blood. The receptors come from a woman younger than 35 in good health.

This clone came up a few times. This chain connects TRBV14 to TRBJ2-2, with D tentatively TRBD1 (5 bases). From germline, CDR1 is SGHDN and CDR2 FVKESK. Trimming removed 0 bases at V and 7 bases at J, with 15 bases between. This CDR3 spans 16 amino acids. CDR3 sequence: CASSQDHPGNGGELFF. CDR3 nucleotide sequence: TGTGCCAGCAGCCAAGATCATCCAGGGAATGGCGGGGAGCTGTTTTTT.

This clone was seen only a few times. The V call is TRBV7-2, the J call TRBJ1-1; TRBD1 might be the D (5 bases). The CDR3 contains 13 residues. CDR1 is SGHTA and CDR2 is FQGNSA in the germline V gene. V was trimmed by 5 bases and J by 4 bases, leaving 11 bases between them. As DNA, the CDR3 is TGTGCCAGCAGCACCAAGGGGAGCACTGAAGCTTTCTTT. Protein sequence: CASSTKGSTEAFF.